This T cell receptor (beta chain) was found in a study of control samples from healthy donors and cancer patients. Sequencing was performed with immunoSEQ multiplex PCR; in TCRdb, only in-frame clones are kept and a portion is missing. The sample holds roughly 120,000 clones, about 91% seen once. The CDR3 runs to 14 residues. Germline loops: CDR1 SNHLY, CDR2 FYNNEI. The V and J ends lost 7 bases and 0 bases respectively, with 12 bases between them. This sequence originates from a middle-aged man in good health. Material: blood. The chain employs TRBV2 and TRBJ1-1; D gene uncertain. CDR3 DNA: TGTGCCAGCAACAGTCGACGGATGAACACTGAAGCTTTCTTT. It yields the protein CASNSRRMNTEAFF.